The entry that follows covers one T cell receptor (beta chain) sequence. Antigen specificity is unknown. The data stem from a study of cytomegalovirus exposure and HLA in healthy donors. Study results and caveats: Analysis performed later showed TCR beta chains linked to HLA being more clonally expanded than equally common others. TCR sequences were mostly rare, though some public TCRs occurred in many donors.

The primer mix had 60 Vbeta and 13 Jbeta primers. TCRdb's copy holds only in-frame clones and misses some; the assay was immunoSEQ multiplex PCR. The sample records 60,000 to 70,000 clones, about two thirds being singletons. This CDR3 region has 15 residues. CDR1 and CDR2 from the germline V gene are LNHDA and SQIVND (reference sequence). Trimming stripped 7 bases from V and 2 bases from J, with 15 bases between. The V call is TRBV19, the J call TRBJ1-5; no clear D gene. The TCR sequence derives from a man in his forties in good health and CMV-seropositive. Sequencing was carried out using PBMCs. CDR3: CASTTSPSRNQPQHF. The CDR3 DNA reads TGTGCCAGTACCACCTCCCCGAGCCGCAATCAGCCCCAGCATTTT.